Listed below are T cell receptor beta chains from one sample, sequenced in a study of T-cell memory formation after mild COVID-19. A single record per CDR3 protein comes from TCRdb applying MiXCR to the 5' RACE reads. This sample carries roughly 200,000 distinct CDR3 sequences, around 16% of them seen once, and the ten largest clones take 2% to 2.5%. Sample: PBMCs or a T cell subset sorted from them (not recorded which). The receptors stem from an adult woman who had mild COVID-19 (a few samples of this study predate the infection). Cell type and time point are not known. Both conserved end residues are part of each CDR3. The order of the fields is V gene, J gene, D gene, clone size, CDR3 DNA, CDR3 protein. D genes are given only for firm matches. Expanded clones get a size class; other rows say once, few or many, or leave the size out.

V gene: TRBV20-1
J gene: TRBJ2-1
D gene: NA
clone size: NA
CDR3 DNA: TGCAGTGCTAGAGAAGGGTTCTCCTACAATGAGCAGTTCTTC
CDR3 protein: CSAREGFSYNEQFF

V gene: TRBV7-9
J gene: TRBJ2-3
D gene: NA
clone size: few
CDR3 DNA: TGTGCCAGCAGCTTAGGGGACGCAGCGGGAGATACGCAGTATTTT
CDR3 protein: CASSLGDAAGDTQYF

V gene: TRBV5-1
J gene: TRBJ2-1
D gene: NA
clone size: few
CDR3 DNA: TGCGCCAGCACCCAGGACTTAAGCTCCTACAATGAGCAGTTCTTC
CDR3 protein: CASTQDLSSYNEQFF

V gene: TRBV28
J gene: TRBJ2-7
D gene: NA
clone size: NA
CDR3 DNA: TGTGCCGTCGGGGACACCTACGAGCAGTACTTC
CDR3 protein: CAVGDTYEQYF

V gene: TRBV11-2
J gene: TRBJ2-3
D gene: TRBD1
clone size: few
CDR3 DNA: TGTGCCAGCAGCCCAAGGACAGGGATAGATACGCAGTATTTT
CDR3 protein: CASSPRTGIDTQYF

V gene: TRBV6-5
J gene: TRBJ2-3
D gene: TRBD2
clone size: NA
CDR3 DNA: TGTGCCAGCAGCCGATTTACTAGCGCTTCCACAGATACGCAGTATTTT
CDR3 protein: CASSRFTSASTDTQYF

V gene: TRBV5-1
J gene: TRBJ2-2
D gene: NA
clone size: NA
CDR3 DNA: TGCGCCAGCAGCTTGGTTGGAGGGACCACCGGGGAGCTGTTTTTT
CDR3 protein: CASSLVGGTTGELFF

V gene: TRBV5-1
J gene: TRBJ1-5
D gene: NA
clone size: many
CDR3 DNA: TGCGCCAGCAGCCTAAGTGACCCGACGGGTCAGCCCCAGCATTTT
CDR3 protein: CASSLSDPTGQPQHF

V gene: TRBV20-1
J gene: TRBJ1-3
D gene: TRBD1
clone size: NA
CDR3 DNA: TGCAGTGCACATTCCAGGGGGCCTTCTGGAAACACCATATATTTT
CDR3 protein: CSAHSRGPSGNTIYF

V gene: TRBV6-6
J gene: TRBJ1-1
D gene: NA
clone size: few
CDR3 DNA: TGTGCCAGCAGTTTGGTGACAGACCACACTGAAGCTTTCTTT
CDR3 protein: CASSLVTDHTEAFF

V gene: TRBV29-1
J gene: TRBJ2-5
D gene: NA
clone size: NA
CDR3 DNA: TGCAGCGTAGTCAGGGAGACCCAGTACTTC
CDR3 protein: CSVVRETQYF

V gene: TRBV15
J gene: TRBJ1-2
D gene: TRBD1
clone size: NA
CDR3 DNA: TGTGCCACCAGCAGCCAGGGGGCTAGTGGCTACACCTTC
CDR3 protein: CATSSQGASGYTF

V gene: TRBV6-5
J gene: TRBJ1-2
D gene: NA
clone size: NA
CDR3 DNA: TGTGCCAGCAGTCCTGGTGGAGGCTTATATGGCTACACCTTC
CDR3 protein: CASSPGGGLYGYTF

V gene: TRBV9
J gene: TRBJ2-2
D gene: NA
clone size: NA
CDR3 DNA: TGTGCCAGCAGCGTAGCCCCGCCGGGGGCGCCGGGCACCGGGGAGCTGTTTTTT
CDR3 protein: CASSVAPPGAPGTGELFF

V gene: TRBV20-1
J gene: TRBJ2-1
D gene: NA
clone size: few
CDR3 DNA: TGCAGTGCTAGCCGCGGATGGGGGGCGAGCTCCTACAATGAGCAGTTCTTC
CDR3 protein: CSASRGWGASSYNEQFF

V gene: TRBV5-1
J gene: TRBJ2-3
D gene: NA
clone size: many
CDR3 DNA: TGCGCCAGCAGCTCCCCTAGCACAGATACGCAGTATTTT
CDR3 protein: CASSSPSTDTQYF

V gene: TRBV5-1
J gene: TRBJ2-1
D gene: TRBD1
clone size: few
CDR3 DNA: TGCGCCAGCAGCTTTACGGGACAGGGTATCAATGAGCAGTTCTTC
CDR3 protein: CASSFTGQGINEQFF

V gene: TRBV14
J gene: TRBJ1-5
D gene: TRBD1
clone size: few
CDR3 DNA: TGTGCCAGCAGCCCATCTCAACACGAAACGACAGGGGCCTCCTATAGCAATCAGCCCCAGCATTTT
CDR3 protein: CASSPSQHETTGASYSNQPQHF

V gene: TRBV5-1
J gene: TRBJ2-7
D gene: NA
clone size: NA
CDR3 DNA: TGCGCCAGCAGCCCCGAGGTAGCGGCTACCTACGAGCAGTACTTC
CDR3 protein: CASSPEVAATYEQYF

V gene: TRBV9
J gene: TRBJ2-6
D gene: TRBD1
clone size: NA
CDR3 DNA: TGTGCCAGCAGCGAGGGACAGTTCTTCTCTGGGGCCAACGTCCTGACTTTC
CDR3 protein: CASSEGQFFSGANVLTF

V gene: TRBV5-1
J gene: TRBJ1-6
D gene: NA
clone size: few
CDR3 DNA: TGCGCCAGTAGAGACAGTTTTAATTCACCCCTCCACTTT
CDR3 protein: CASRDSFNSPLHF

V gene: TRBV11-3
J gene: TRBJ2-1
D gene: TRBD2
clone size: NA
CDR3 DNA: TGTGCCAGCAGCTACATTAGCGGGGGTCAGTTCTTC
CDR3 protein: CASSYISGGQFF

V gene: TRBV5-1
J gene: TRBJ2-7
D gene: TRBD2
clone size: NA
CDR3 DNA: TGCGCCAGCAAGCGTAGGGAGGGGCCCAACGAGCAGTACTTC
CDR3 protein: CASKRREGPNEQYF

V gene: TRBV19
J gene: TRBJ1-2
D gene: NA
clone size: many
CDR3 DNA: TGTGCCAGTAGTATGGCCACCGGGACTGACTATGGCTACACCTTC
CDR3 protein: CASSMATGTDYGYTF

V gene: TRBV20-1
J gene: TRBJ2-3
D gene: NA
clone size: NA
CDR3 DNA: TGCAGTGCTCCGACAGGTGGAAATACGCAGTATTTT
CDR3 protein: CSAPTGGNTQYF

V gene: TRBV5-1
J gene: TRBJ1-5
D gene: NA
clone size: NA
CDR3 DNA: TGCGCCAGCAGCACGTGGTCGAATCAGCCCCAGCATTTT
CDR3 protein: CASSTWSNQPQHF

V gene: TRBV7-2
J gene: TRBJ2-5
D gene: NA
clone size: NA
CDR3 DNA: TGTGCCAGCAGTTTTCGCCGGGCGGAGACCCAGTACTTC
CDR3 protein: CASSFRRAETQYF

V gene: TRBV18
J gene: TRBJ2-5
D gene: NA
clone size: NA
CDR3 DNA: TGTGCCAGCTCACCACCTTGGGGGAGCGGAGAGACCCAGTACTTC
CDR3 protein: CASSPPWGSGETQYF

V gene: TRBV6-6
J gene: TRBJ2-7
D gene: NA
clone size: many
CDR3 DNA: TGTGCCAGCAGTTCCCCCCCCTACGAGCAGTACTTC
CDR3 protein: CASSSPPYEQYF

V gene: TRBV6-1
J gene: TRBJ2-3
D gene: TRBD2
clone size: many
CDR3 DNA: TGTGCCAGCGCGGGGGGGCATACAGATACGCAGTATTTT
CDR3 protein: CASAGGHTDTQYF

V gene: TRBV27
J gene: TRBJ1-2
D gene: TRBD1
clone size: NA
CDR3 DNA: TGTGCCAGCAGTTTGACTACAGGGGCAGGGTATGGCTACACCTTC
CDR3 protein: CASSLTTGAGYGYTF

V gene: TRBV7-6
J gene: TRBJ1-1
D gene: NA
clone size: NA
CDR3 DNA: TGTGCCAGCAGCTTAACGGAGATGAACACTGAAGCTTTCTTT
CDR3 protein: CASSLTEMNTEAFF

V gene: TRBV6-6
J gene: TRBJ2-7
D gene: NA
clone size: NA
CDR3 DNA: TGTGCCAGCAGTTACTCGCCACTCCGCGGGGACGAGCAGTACTTC
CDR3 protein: CASSYSPLRGDEQYF

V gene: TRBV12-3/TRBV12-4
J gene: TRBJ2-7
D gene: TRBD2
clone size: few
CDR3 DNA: TGTGCCAGCAGTTTAGGACTAGCGGAACACTACGAGCAGTACTTC
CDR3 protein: CASSLGLAEHYEQYF

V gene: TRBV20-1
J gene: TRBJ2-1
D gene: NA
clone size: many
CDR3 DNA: TGCAGTGCTAGACCGACAGGAAGAATGGGTGAGCAGTTCTTC
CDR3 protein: CSARPTGRMGEQFF

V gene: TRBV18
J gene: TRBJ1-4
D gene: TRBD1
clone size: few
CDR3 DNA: TGTGCCAGCTCACCGGGGACAGGGGCTGAAAAACTGTTTTTT
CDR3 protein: CASSPGTGAEKLFF

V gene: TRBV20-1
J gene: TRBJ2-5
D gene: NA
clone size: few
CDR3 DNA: TGCAGTGCTAGAGTAATACTCGGCCAAGAGACCCAGTACTTC
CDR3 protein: CSARVILGQETQYF

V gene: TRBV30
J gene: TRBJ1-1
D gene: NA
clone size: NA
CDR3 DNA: TGTGCCTGGAGCCGGGGAGAAGCTTTCTTT
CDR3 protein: CAWSRGEAFF

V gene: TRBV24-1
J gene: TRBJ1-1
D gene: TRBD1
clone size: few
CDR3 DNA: TGTGCCACCAGGGCAGGGGGTGACGGCACTGAAGCTTTCTTT
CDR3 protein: CATRAGGDGTEAFF

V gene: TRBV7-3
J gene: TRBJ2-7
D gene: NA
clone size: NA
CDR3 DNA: TGTGCCAGCAGCCCCGACCGGGGAGTTTACGAGCAGTACTTC
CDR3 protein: CASSPDRGVYEQYF

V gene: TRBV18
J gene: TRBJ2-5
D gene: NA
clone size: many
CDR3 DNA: TGTGCCAGCAGCCCGGGCAGGCAAGAGACCCAGTACTTC
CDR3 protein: CASSPGRQETQYF

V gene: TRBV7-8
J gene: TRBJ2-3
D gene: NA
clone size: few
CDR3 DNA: TGTGCCAGCAGCTTATTAAAGTCCACGCAGTATTTT
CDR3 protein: CASSLLKSTQYF

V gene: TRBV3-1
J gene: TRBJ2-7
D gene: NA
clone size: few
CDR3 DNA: TGTGCCAGCAGCCAATACGACTCCTACGAGCAGTACTTC
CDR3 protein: CASSQYDSYEQYF

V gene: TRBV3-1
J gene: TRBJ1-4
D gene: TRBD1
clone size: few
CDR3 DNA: TGTGCCAGCAGCAACCGAGGACAGGCTAATGAAAAACTGTTTTTT
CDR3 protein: CASSNRGQANEKLFF

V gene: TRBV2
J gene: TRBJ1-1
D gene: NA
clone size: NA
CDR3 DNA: TGTGCCAGCAGTGATAGGTGGGTAACTGAAGCTTTCTTT
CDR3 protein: CASSDRWVTEAFF

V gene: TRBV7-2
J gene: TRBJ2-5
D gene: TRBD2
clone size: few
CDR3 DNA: TGTGCCAGCAGCCTTGGACTAGCCTGGGAGACCCAGTACTTC
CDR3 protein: CASSLGLAWETQYF

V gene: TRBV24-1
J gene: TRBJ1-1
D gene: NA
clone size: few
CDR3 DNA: TGTGCCACCAGTGTGGGGGGTGGGGACACTGAAGCTTTCTTT
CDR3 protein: CATSVGGGDTEAFF